This entry lists 5 T cell receptor beta chains sequenced from one sample in a study of blood T cell repertoires in COVID-19. Produced via immunoSEQ multiplex PCR; TCRdb's table is partial and in-frame only. Here the sample spans about 59,000 clones, about 90% being singletons. Sequenced input: peripheral blood. The receptor set was obtained from an elderly man in a cohort sampled during active COVID-19.

The chain couples TRBV5-1 to TRBJ2-5, with TRBD2 as a possible D gene (6 bases). V was trimmed by 6 bases and J by 5 bases, leaving 11 bases between them. Germline V gene sequence: CDR1 SGHRS, CDR2 YFSETQ. The CDR3 has 12 residues. CDR3 DNA: TGCGCCAGCATCGGGGGTGGCGAGACCCAGTACTTC. This translates into CASIGGGETQYF.

V is TRBV14 and J is TRBJ1-4; D remains unclear. Trimming took off 3 bases at V and 0 bases at J, with 8 bases between the two ends. Germline values: CDR1 SGHDN, CDR2 FVKESK. The CDR3 has 15 amino acids. CDR3 in amino acids: CASSQLTTTNEKLFF. The CDR3, as DNA: TGTGCCAGCAGCCAGCTGACAACAACTAATGAAAAACTGTTTTTT.

This clone was seen just once. V usage is TRBV6-5 and J usage is TRBJ1-3; D may be TRBD1 (5 bases). The germline CDR1 and CDR2 sequences are MNHEY and SVGAGI. The CDR3 consists of 15 residues. V was shortened by 5 bases and J by 0 bases, with 11 bases between the two germline ends. The CDR3 here is CASSPTDISGNTIYF. The CDR3 nucleotides read TGTGCCAGCAGTCCGACAGATATCTCTGGAAACACCATATATTTT.

The chain employs TRBV19 and TRBJ1-2; 7 bases line up with TRBD1. The J segment lost 3 bases and the V segment lost 5 bases, leaving 6 bases of the junction unmatched. Germline CDR1 and CDR2: LNHDA and SQIVND (reference sequence). This CDR3 contains 14 residues. CDR3 DNA: TGTGCCAGTAGTCTCCCCGGGACAGACTATGGCTACACCTTC. It codes for CASSLPGTDYGYTF.

This chain uses TRBV27 with TRBJ1-2; D uncertain. CDR1 is MNHEY, CDR2 SMNVEV, per germline (reference sequence). The CDR3 length is 13 residues. V shed 6 bases and J shed 4 bases, with 12 bases lying between them. CDR3 residues: CASRPTTSYGYTF. CDR3 sequence (DNA): TGTGCCAGCAGACCGACGACTTCCTATGGCTACACCTTC.